Detailed here is one T cell receptor (beta chain). What it binds is not known. Trimming pared 3 bases from V and 9 bases from J, leaving 15 bases between. CDR3 length: 14 residues. In making TCR beta libraries, quantitative 5'-RACE with molecular barcodes was used. TCRdb re-derived calls from the 5' RACE reads in MiXCR, one entry per CDR3 protein. The table shows 330,000 or so distinct CDR3 sequences, with 8% occurring only once. The data originate from a study of CD8 T cells in ankylosing spondylitis. Findings of the study overall: Earlier reports found some motif variants in synovial fluid and blood in reactive arthritis. Seven to nine highly homologous variants made up a TCR beta motif, and this motif appeared characteristic of ankylosing spondylitis blood.

J is TRBJ2-1 and V is TRBV12-3 or TRBV12-4; D is unclear. This TCR derives from a male donor with ankylosing spondylitis. The sequenced sample consisted of blood, either unsorted or a sorted T cell fraction (not recorded which). This CDR3 is CASSFGLGVGEQFF. CDR3 DNA sequence: TGTGCCAGCAGTTTCGGCCTAGGTGTGGGTGAGCAGTTCTTC.